These 18 T cell receptor beta chains originate from one sample sequenced in a study of cytomegalovirus exposure and HLA in healthy donors. Amplification used 60 Vbeta primers and 13 Jbeta primers. Measured with immunoSEQ multiplex PCR; TCRdb has only the in-frame clones, and not every one. This table holds some 120,000 clones, around 78% found once. Material for sequencing was PBMCs. The source is a man aged 18 to 29 in good health and CMV-seropositive.

The chain carries TRBV15 and TRBJ2-1, with TRBD2 matching 8 bases. Germline assignment: CDR1 LNHNV and CDR2 YYDKDF (reference sequence). This CDR3 has 17 residues. V was pared by 5 bases and J by 2 bases, with 11 bases of the junction left unmatched. For the CDR3, the DNA is TGTGCCACCAGCCAGAGAAGGACTAGCTACACCTACAATGAGCAGTTCTTC. This encodes CATSQRRTSYTYNEQFF.

V and J are TRBV29-1 and TRBJ2-7; 7 bases agree with TRBD1. J gave up 4 bases and V 8 bases, and 8 bases lay outside the gene matches. CDR1 is SQVTM and CDR2 is ANQGSEA in the germline V gene. The CDR3 spans 12 residues. The CDR3 reads CSHGDSPYEQYF. The CDR3 DNA reads as TGCAGCCACGGGGACAGCCCTTACGAGCAGTACTTC.

CDR3 sequence reads: CASSPGQSYEQYF. In nucleotides, the CDR3 is TGTGCCAGCAGCCCGGGACAGTCCTACGAGCAGTACTTC. V usage is TRBV9 and J usage is TRBJ2-7; 7 bases line up with TRBD1. This CDR3 comprises 13 residues. V lost 4 bases, J lost 1 base, and 2 bases stayed unmatched. Per the germline V gene, CDR1 is SGDLS and CDR2 is YYNGEE.

This chain joins TRBV2 and TRBJ2-2; 9 nucleotides match TRBD1. Germline V gene data show CDR1 as SNHLY and CDR2 as FYNNEI. The CDR3 is 15 residues long. The V segment lost 6 bases and the J segment 4 bases; nucleotides outside the gene matches: 6. CDR3: CASSGLDRGTGELFF. The DNA of the CDR3 is TGTGCCAGCAGCGGATTGGACAGGGGCACCGGGGAGCTGTTTTTT.

The chain uses TRBV4-1 and TRBJ2-7, with TRBD1 matching 10 bases. CDR3 length: 16 residues. CDR1 is MGHRA and CDR2 is YSYEKL in the germline V gene. V was pared by 1 base and J by 1 base, with 4 bases of the junction left unmatched. The CDR3: CASSQVLGQGSYEQYF. The CDR3 nucleotides read TGCGCCAGCAGCCAAGTTTTGGGACAGGGGTCCTACGAGCAGTACTTC.

The V call is TRBV7-9, the J call TRBJ2-5; 11 bases are a match to TRBD1. The V segment lost 3 bases and the J segment 0 bases; nucleotides outside the gene matches: 3. This CDR3 region has 16 residues. Germline CDR1 reads SEHNR; CDR2 reads FQNEAQ (reference sequence). The chain's CDR3 is CASSLDRGPDQETQYF. The DNA of the CDR3 is TGTGCCAGCAGCTTGGACAGGGGGCCGGACCAAGAGACCCAGTACTTC.

V usage is TRBV4-1 and J usage is TRBJ2-2, with a weak D call TRBD2 (7 bases). Looked up from germline, CDR1 is MGHRA and CDR2 is YSYEKL. The CDR3 loop spans 14 amino acids. Trimming pared 3 bases from V and 5 bases from J, leaving 10 bases between. Written as DNA, the CDR3 is TGCGCCAGCAGCCAGCGGGGGCGGACCGGGGAGCTGTTTTTT. The encoded protein is CASSQRGRTGELFF.

This chain connects TRBV25-1 to TRBJ2-3; possibly TRBD1 for D (5 bases). Germline V gene data show CDR1 as MGHDK and CDR2 as SYGVNS. The CDR3 totals 13 residues. Trimming left V 2 bases short and J 3 bases short, with 6 bases between. In DNA form, the CDR3 reads TGTGCCAGCAGTGAACAGGGTACAGATACGCAGTATTTT. Its translation: CASSEQGTDTQYF.

V usage is TRBV20-1 and J usage is TRBJ2-3, with D possibly TRBD1 on 6 matching bases. This CDR3 has 10 residues. Germline V gene lookup returns CDR1 DFQATT and CDR2 SNEGSKA (reference sequence). V was clipped by 8 bases and J by 6 bases, with 9 bases between them. The DNA for the CDR3 is TGCAGTCCGAGGGGGGATACGCAGTATTTT. Its protein is CSPRGDTQYF.

J is TRBJ1-2 and V is TRBV5-6; perhaps TRBD1 as D (6 bases). In germline, CDR1 is SGHDT, CDR2 YYEEEE. CDR3 length equals 15 residues. The ends were cut back, 4 bases at V and 2 bases at J, with 15 bases in the middle. The CDR3 reads CASSEQGYGNYGYTF. The DNA for the CDR3 is TGTGCCAGCAGCGAACAGGGATATGGAAACTATGGCTACACCTTC.

The J gene is TRBJ2-1, the V gene TRBV27, with TRBD2 matching 9 bases. The CDR3 runs 15 residues. V gave up 7 bases and J gave up 4 bases; unmatched junction bases: 8. CDR1 and CDR2 from the germline V gene are MNHEY and SMNVEV (reference sequence). The CDR3 DNA reads TGTGCCAGCATCCCTGCGGGGGGGCTGTACAATGAGCAGTTCTTC. It specifies CASIPAGGLYNEQFF.

This chain uses TRBV9 with TRBJ2-5, with a possible D match to TRBD1 (6 bases). Trimming removed 0 bases from V and 4 bases from J, with 13 bases in between. The CDR3 length is 15 residues. Germline CDR1 and CDR2: SGDLS and YYNGEE. CDR3 in DNA: TGTGCCAGCAGCGTAGGGACAGTGCCTTCAGAGACCCAGTACTTC. Its protein is CASSVGTVPSETQYF.

The rearrangement joins TRBV2 to TRBJ2-1; 10 positions match TRBD1. Germline V gives CDR1 SNHLY, CDR2 FYNNEI. V shed 7 bases, J shed 4 bases, and the junction held 7 bases outside the gene matches. The CDR3 totals 15 residues. The CDR3 DNA reads as TGTGCCAGCATAACACGGGACAGGGGTTACAATGAGCAGTTCTTC. Translation: CASITRDRGYNEQFF. Together with reference TRBV2 and TRBJ2-1, the CDR3 gives the full variable domain: EPEVTQTPSHQVTQMGQEVILRCVPISNHLYFYWYRQILGQKVEFLVSFYNNEISEKSEIFDDQFSVERPDGSNFTLKIRSTKLEDSAMYFCASITRDRGYNEQFFGPGTRLTVL.

The chain links TRBV19 to TRBJ1-5; no reliable D call. The CDR3 loop spans 13 amino acids. Germline V gene sequence: CDR1 LNHDA, CDR2 SQIVND (reference sequence). The V and J ends lost 9 bases and 7 bases respectively, with 16 bases between them. CDR3 in DNA: TGTGCCAGCTCCTCGGAGGTTAGCCAGCCCCAGCATTTT. This sequence encodes CASSSEVSQPQHF.

The chain combines TRBV6-8 with TRBJ1-5; 7 nucleotides align to TRBD1. The CDR3 consists of 18 residues. With 4 bases clipped from V and 1 base from J, the junction kept 13 bases outside the gene matches. Looked up from germline, CDR1 is MNHGY and CDR2 is SAAAGT. The CDR3 DNA follows: TGTGCCAGCAGTTCCCTCCGGGACAGCGTGAGGAGCAATCAGCCCCAGCATTTT. This codes for CASSSLRDSVRSNQPQHF.

In this sample, this clone turned up a few times. This rearrangement joins TRBV6-5 to TRBJ1-1; unclear D gene. CDR3 length equals 15 residues. Deletions cut 6 bases from V and 0 bases from J, with 14 bases between. Germline loops: CDR1 MNHEY, CDR2 SVGAGI. The CDR3 nucleotides are TGTGCCAGCAGCCCCACTAACCCGATGAACACTGAAGCTTTCTTT. The encoded protein is CASSPTNPMNTEAFF.

This rearrangement joins TRBV27 to TRBJ2-7, with D maybe TRBD1 (5 bases). The CDR3 length is 13 residues. Deletions cut 2 bases from V and 2 bases from J, with 7 bases between. Germline V CDR1 and CDR2: MNHEY, SMNVEV (reference sequence). The CDR3 loop reads CASSLGRAYEQYF. Here the CDR3 DNA reads TGTGCCAGCAGTTTAGGCAGGGCCTACGAGCAGTACTTC.

This clone showed up just once. The chain has TRBV7-9 and TRBJ2-5; 8 positions agree with TRBD2. Per the germline V gene, CDR1 is SEHNR and CDR2 is FQNEAQ (reference sequence). CDR3 length: 13 amino acids. J lost 7 bases, V lost 11 bases, and 12 bases had no gene match. The CDR3 DNA reads as TGTGCCGGACAGACTAGCGAATCGGGGACCCAGTACTTC. This translates into CAGQTSESGTQYF.